This T cell receptor beta chain appears in the sequencing data of a study of T cells in localized non-small cell lung cancer. Notes on the study in general: In adjacent lung, a median roughly 58 of the top 100 tumor clones were found.

Assay used: immunoSEQ multiplex PCR; TCRdb lists only in-frame clones, some missing. The sample comprises roughly 89,000 clones, roughly 90% of which are singletons, and roughly 4% rests with the top ten. V lost 4 bases and J 0 bases, leaving 13 bases between the germline ends. Looked up from germline, CDR1 is SGHNT and CDR2 is YYREEE (reference sequence). The CDR3 totals 15 residues. Turning to this clone: Its specificity is unknown.

The sample in question was PBMCs, obtained before any cancer treatment. The rearrangement joins TRBV5-4 to TRBJ2-5; tentative D call: TRBD2 (6 bases). The clonotype comes from a woman aged 35 to 70 with stage II squamous cell lung carcinoma. The CDR3 DNA sequence: TGTGCCAGCAGCCCGGGAGAGGCCGACCAAGAGACCCAGTACTTC. Its protein is CASSPGEADQETQYF.